This TCR beta chain was sequenced in a study of regulatory T cells in long-lasting Graves disease. Findings of the study overall: Persistent disease preferred TRBV28, TRBJ1-2 and TRBJ2-5; new disease, TRBV20-1 and TRBJ2-1.

Ten or more counts support this clonotype. Its target is not known. Indicated time point: newly diagnosed GD, antithyroid drugs for less than 3 months. Construction of the TCR library relied on RNA isolated from PBMCs. Construction of TCR beta libraries relied on iRepertoire HTBI primers and on Arm-PCR targeting CDR3 regions. TCRdb re-analysed the multiplex PCR reads in MiXCR, keeping a single row per CDR3 protein. The repertoire includes 400,000 to 500,000 distinct CDR3 sequences, about 16% of them detected once, and approximately 22% sits in the top ten. Germline CDR1 is SGDLS and CDR2 is YYNGEE. The V and J ends lost 3 bases and 0 bases respectively, with 10 bases between them. This CDR3 is 15 amino acids long. This sample also appeared in a second study, on T cells in Graves' hyperthyroidism and ophthalmopathy. That source reports: An initial round of RT-PCR targeting the TCR CDR3 relied on the HTBI primer set.

Sample: peripheral blood mononuclear cells (PBMCs), taken at new diagnosis, from a patient treated with antithyroid drugs. This sequence originates from a woman in her late teens or twenties with Graves disease. This chain joins TRBV9 and TRBJ2-1; D possibly corresponds to TRBD2 (5 bases). CDR3 region: CASSAREGSYNEQFF. DNA for the CDR3: TGTGCCAGCAGCGCCCGAGAGGGCTCCTACAATGAGCAGTTCTTC.